This TCR beta chain was sequenced for a study of T cells after yellow fever vaccination. In TCRdb, the 5' RACE reads were re-called with MiXCR into one record per CDR3 protein. This sample has around 610,000 distinct CDR3 sequences; about 13% occur once, and the top ten carry about 14%. Germline values: CDR1 ENHRY, CDR2 SYGVKD. CDR3 size: 12 residues. Trimming left V 6 bases short and J 3 bases short, with 9 bases between. The chain employs TRBV10-3 and TRBJ2-7; D unclear. Sequencing used PBMCs, obtained on the day of the yellow fever booster vaccination. This sequence was found in a man between 25 and 39 years old who received the YFV17D yellow fever vaccine. The CDR3 DNA sequence: TGTGCCATCAGCTTAGATGGCTACGAGCAGTACTTC. Protein: CAISLDGYEQYF.